This T cell receptor beta chain originates from a study of CD8+ T cells in alopecia areata. Study observations and caveats: Any link of baseline CD8+ expansion to response, resting on one nonresponder, remains uncertain. Both scalp clonality and the expanded CD8+ clones among the top 100 showed a significant decrease with tofacitinib.

RNA was isolated and reverse transcribed to cDNA, the sequencing template. Produced via immunoSEQ multiplex PCR; TCRdb's table is partial and in-frame only. Of hundreds of thousands of clones listed, nearly 60% are singletons. On this clone: Its target is not known.

This sample's treatment: oral pan-JAK inhibitor, 5-10 mg twice daily. Samples from alopecia areata patients were lesional scalp punch biopsies and peripheral blood. CDR1 is SQVTM and CDR2 is ANQGSEA in the germline V gene. V was clipped by 5 bases and J by 2 bases, with 9 bases between them. The CDR3 has 12 residues. The rearrangement joins TRBV29-1 to TRBJ1-1; D might be TRBD1 (5 bases). The origin of this receptor is a human donor with alopecia areata. Source: CD4+ T cells sorted from blood, taken at week 24, from a patient treated with tofacitinib. In DNA, the CDR3 is TGCAGCGTTCGGGACGGAAACACTGAAGCTTTCTTT. Its translation is CSVRDGNTEAFF. Full variable domain (missing parts from reference TRBV29-1 and TRBJ1-1): SAVISQKPSRDICQRGTSLTIQCQVDSQVTMMFWYRQQPGQSLTLIATANQGSEATYESGFVIDKFPISRPNLTFSTLTVSNMSPEDSSIYLCSVRDGNTEAFFGQGTRLTVV.